In this sample, the clone carrying this TCR beta chain turned up many times. Trimming removed 3 bases from V and 4 bases from J, with 12 bases in between. CDR1 is MNHNS, CDR2 SASEGT, per germline. The CDR3 consists of 15 residues. This entry comes from a study of T cells in Graves' hyperthyroidism and ophthalmopathy. TCR beta CDR3 sequences were amplified from RNA transcripts. The HTBI primer set was used in a first-round RT-PCR of the TCR CDR3. TCRdb reprocessed the multiplex PCR reads via MiXCR and lists one record per CDR3 protein. The sample holds around 180,000 distinct CDR3 sequences, about 18% seen once.

The TCR originated in a woman in her forties or fifties with Graves' hyperthyroidism. Material: blood. This chain connects TRBV6-1 to TRBJ2-2; TRBD1 might be the D (6 bases). CDR3 coding DNA: TGTGCCAGCAGTGACTTCACAGGGAGCACCGGGGAGCTGTTTTTT. It yields the protein CASSDFTGSTGELFF.